These T cell receptor beta chains were read from a single sample in a study of blood T cell repertoires in COVID-19. Libraries were prepared by immunoSEQ multiplex PCR; TCRdb keeps only in-frame clonotypes and omits some of them. The profile shows 130,000 or so clones, approximately 82% of them singletons. Sequencing input: peripheral blood. The receptors here all came from a human donor in a cohort sampled during active COVID-19. CDR3s include the opening cysteine and the closing phenylalanine or tryptophan. Each record gives: clone size, V gene, D gene, J gene, CDR3 protein, CDR3 DNA. A D gene is named only where the DNA matches it firmly. Rows may omit the clone size; those that give it use once, few, many or a size class.

>NA|TRBV28|TRBD2|TRBJ2-3
CASTPSGFAGVVSRDTQYF
TGTGCCAGCACCCCCTCTGGGTTTGCGGGAGTCGTTAGTAGAGATACGCAGTATTTT
>NA|TRBV6-5|TRBD2|TRBJ2-1
CASSSPTSGTGNEQFF
TGTGCCAGCAGTTCCCCGACTAGCGGGACCGGCAATGAGCAGTTCTTC
>few|TRBV19|TRBD1|TRBJ2-1
CASRFRQGRTNEQFF
TGTGCCAGTAGATTCCGACAGGGTCGGACCAATGAGCAGTTCTTC
>NA|TRBV7-2|NA|TRBJ1-1
CASSFHPGNTEAFF
TGTGCCAGCAGCTTCCATCCAGGGAACACTGAAGCTTTCTTT
>NA|TRBV21-1|NA|TRBJ2-7
CASSKSAVEQYF
TGTGCCAGCAGCAAAAGCGCGGTCGAGCAGTACTTC
>NA|TRBV6-5|TRBD1|TRBJ2-3
CASRTTGAQGTQYF
TGTGCCAGCAGGACGACAGGGGCTCAAGGGACGCAGTATTTT
>once|TRBV7-2|NA|TRBJ1-3
CASSLGGGSSGNTIYF
TGTGCCAGCAGCTTAGGTGGGGGGTCCTCTGGAAACACCATATATTTT
>NA|TRBV30|NA|TRBJ1-6
CAWRVGRGMTPLHF
TGTGCCTGGCGTGTTGGAAGGGGCATGACACCCCTCCACTTT
>NA|TRBV9|TRBD1|TRBJ1-2
CASSVVGTGGLGGYTF
TGTGCCAGCAGCGTAGTAGGGACAGGGGGATTAGGAGGCTACACCTTC
>NA|TRBV9|TRBD2|TRBJ2-1
CASRGTSGLPYNEQFF
TGTGCCAGCCGTGGGACTAGCGGGCTTCCCTACAATGAGCAGTTCTTC
>NA|TRBV11-1|TRBD2|TRBJ2-1
CASSRRLAGGEQFF
TGTGCCAGCAGCAGAAGACTAGCGGGAGGTGAGCAGTTCTTC
>NA|TRBV28|TRBD2|TRBJ2-7
CASSLPGRAGFYEQYF
TGTGCCAGCAGTTTGCCCGGGAGGGCCGGTTTTTACGAGCAGTACTTC
>NA|TRBV11-2|NA|TRBJ2-7
CASSPRLRGYEQYF
TGTGCCAGCAGCCCTCGTCTCCGGGGATACGAGCAGTACTTC
>NA|TRBV6-4|NA|TRBJ1-1
CASSEQGGTEAFF
TGTGCCAGCAGTGAACAGGGAGGGACTGAAGCTTTCTTT
>NA|TRBV7-8|TRBD1|TRBJ1-1
CASSLGPQGVYTEAFF
TGTGCCAGCAGTTTGGGCCCACAGGGGGTTTACACTGAAGCTTTCTTT
>NA|TRBV4-3|TRBD2|TRBJ2-3
CASSQEAASGSLDTQYF
TGCGCCAGCAGCCAAGAAGCGGCTAGCGGGAGCCTGGATACGCAGTATTTT
>NA|TRBV5-8|NA|TRBJ1-5
CASSFPGLQPQHF
TGTGCCAGCAGCTTTCCGGGACTTCAGCCCCAGCATTTT
>many|TRBV5-1|NA|TRBJ1-4
CASSLSAVQRDGEKLFF
TGCGCCAGCAGCTTGTCGGCCGTACAGCGGGATGGTGAAAAACTGTTTTTT
>NA|TRBV5-1|TRBD2|TRBJ2-3
CASSSASGTDTQYF
TGCGCCAGCAGCTCGGCTAGCGGGACAGATACGCAGTATTTT
>once|TRBV6-6|TRBD2|TRBJ2-1
CASRVLAGGSYNEQFF
TGTGCCAGCAGAGTACTAGCGGGAGGATCCTACAATGAGCAGTTCTTC
>NA|TRBV14|TRBD1|TRBJ1-2
CASSSRDSLFYGYTF
TGTGCCAGCAGCAGCCGGGACAGCCTCTTTTATGGCTACACCTTC
>once|TRBV5-5|NA|TRBJ1-4
CASSLEVGGADNEKLFF
TGTGCCAGCAGCTTGGAAGTTGGGGGCGCGGATAATGAAAAACTGTTTTTT
>NA|TRBV18|NA|TRBJ2-7
CASSPPGGGEQYF
TGTGCCAGCTCACCACCGGGAGGGGGGGAGCAGTACTTC
>NA|TRBV18|TRBD2|TRBJ2-7
CASSASSGSVYEQYF
TGTGCCAGCTCAGCCTCTAGCGGGAGTGTCTACGAGCAGTACTTC
>NA|TRBV5-3|NA|TRBJ1-4
CARSRLQGTNEKLFF
TGTGCCAGAAGTCGACTCCAGGGTACTAATGAAAAACTGTTTTTT
>NA|TRBV7-9|TRBD2|TRBJ2-2
CASSLRASGKPGELFF
TGTGCCAGCAGCTTAAGGGCTAGCGGGAAACCCGGGGAGCTGTTTTTT
>NA|TRBV5-1|TRBD2|TRBJ2-1
CASSLGGLVNNEQFF
TGCGCCAGCAGCTTGGGGGGACTAGTAAATAATGAGCAGTTCTTC
>NA|TRBV7-2|TRBD2|TRBJ2-3
CASSLGAGTDTQYF
TGTGCCAGCAGTCTTGGAGCGGGGACAGATACGCAGTATTTT
>NA|TRBV18|TRBD2|TRBJ2-7
CASSPRSSGSYEQYF
TGTGCCAGCTCACCAAGGTCTAGCGGGAGCTACGAGCAGTACTTC
>NA|TRBV7-7|NA|TRBJ2-1
CASSLRIGQPLNEQFF
TGTGCTAGCAGTCTTAGAATTGGACAACCCCTTAATGAGCAGTTCTTC
>once|TRBV7-6|NA|TRBJ1-5
CASSHGGSNQPQHF
TGTGCCAGCAGCCATGGGGGCAGCAATCAGCCCCAGCATTTT
>NA|TRBV4-1|TRBD1|TRBJ2-7
CASSQVPGQGYEQYF
TGCGCCAGCAGCCAAGTCCCGGGACAGGGGTACGAGCAGTACTTC
>NA|TRBV3-1/TRBV3-2|TRBD1|TRBJ1-5
CASSQDRGGRSNQPQHF
TGTGCCAGCAGCCAAGATAGAGGGGGCCGAAGCAATCAGCCCCAGCATTTT
>NA|TRBV19|TRBD1|TRBJ1-5
CASSRDRNQPQHF
TGTGCCAGTAGTAGGGACAGAAATCAGCCCCAGCATTTT
>NA|TRBV7-9|TRBD1|TRBJ1-5
CASRQGANQPQHF
TGTGCCTCGAGACAGGGGGCGAATCAGCCCCAGCATTTT
>NA|TRBV2|NA|TRBJ1-2
CASSPRRETGYGYTF
TGTGCCAGCTCGCCGAGGAGGGAAACTGGCTATGGCTACACCTTC
>NA|TRBV28|NA|TRBJ1-3
CASSFPGGSGNTIYF
TGTGCCAGCAGTTTTCCGGGGGGCTCTGGAAACACCATATATTTT
>NA|TRBV24-1|TRBD1|TRBJ2-7
CATSDFHQGAQGCEQYF
TGTGCCACCAGTGATTTTCATCAGGGGGCGCAGGGTTGCGAGCAGTACTTC
>NA|TRBV10-3|TRBD1|TRBJ1-4
CAIRGTGQGIQGEKLFF
TGTGCCATCAGGGGAACGGGACAGGGGATCCAAGGGGAAAAACTGTTTTTT
>NA|TRBV7-3|NA|TRBJ2-5
CASSLSASTAAQETQYF
TGTGCCAGCAGCTTAAGTGCCTCTACAGCGGCCCAAGAGACCCAGTACTTC